These T cell receptor beta chains were read from a single sample in a study of blood T cell repertoires in COVID-19. TCRdb's table, derived via immunoSEQ multiplex PCR, lists solely in-frame clones and lacks some. Of about 380,000 clones listed, approximately 90% are singletons. The sample consisted of PBMCs or T cells enriched from blood (not recorded which). These receptors were taken from a young woman who had recovered from COVID-19. CDR3s include the opening cysteine and the closing phenylalanine or tryptophan. Each record gives: D gene, clone size, V gene, J gene, CDR3 protein, CDR3 DNA. A D gene is named only where the DNA matches it firmly. The size entry is marked missing in some rows and otherwise reads once, few, many or a size class.

TRBD2	.	TRBV4-3	TRBJ2-7	CASSPGRLAGAYEQYF	TGCGCCAGCAGCCCTGGGAGACTAGCGGGGGCCTACGAGCAGTACTTC
.	once	TRBV11-2	TRBJ2-2	CASSLALINTGELFF	TGTGCCAGCAGCTTAGCTCTAATTAACACCGGGGAGCTGTTTTTT
.	.	TRBV4-2	TRBJ1-6	CASSQAYPDSAGSPLHF	TGTGCCAGCAGCCAAGCTTACCCCGACAGTGCTGGTTCACCCCTCCACTTT
TRBD2	.	TRBV7-7	TRBJ2-1	CASSLAGGALYEQFF	TGTGCTAGCAGCTTAGCGGGGGGGGCCCTTTACGAGCAGTTCTTC
.	.	TRBV3-1/TRBV3-2	TRBJ1-4	CASSQDRGQSVEKLFF	TGTGCCAGCAGCCAAGATAGAGGACAGAGTGTTGAAAAACTGTTTTTT
.	.	TRBV7-9	TRBJ1-1	CASSLGGWDTEAFF	TGTGCCAGCAGCTTGGGGGGATGGGACACTGAAGCTTTCTTT
.	.	TRBV28	TRBJ1-1	CASAEGWNTEAFF	TGTGCCAGTGCGGAGGGGTGGAACACTGAAGCTTTCTTT
TRBD1	once	TRBV3-1/TRBV3-2	TRBJ1-1	CASTWDRRGNTEAFF	TGTGCCAGCACCTGGGACAGGCGGGGGAACACTGAAGCTTTCTTT
TRBD1	.	TRBV29-1	TRBJ1-2	CSVVTGANYGYTF	TGCAGCGTTGTTACAGGGGCTAACTATGGCTACACCTTC
TRBD1	.	TRBV29-1	TRBJ2-7	CSVSQFTGGYEQYF	TGCAGCGTTTCCCAATTTACAGGGGGCTACGAGCAGTACTTC
TRBD1	.	TRBV19	TRBJ1-2	CASSIGQAYGYTF	TGTGCCAGTAGTATCGGACAGGCCTATGGCTACACCTTC
TRBD1	.	TRBV5-1	TRBJ2-7	CASSLDRGPSYEQYF	TGCGCCAGCAGCTTGGACAGGGGGCCCTCCTACGAGCAGTACTTC
.	.	TRBV3-1/TRBV3-2	TRBJ2-5	CASSQSPLGETQYF	TGTGCCAGCAGCCAATCGCCCCTCGGGGAGACCCAGTACTTC
.	.	TRBV7-3	TRBJ1-2	CASSLLIRDNGYTF	TGTGCCAGCAGCTTATTGATACGGGATAATGGCTACACCTTC
.	.	TRBV2	TRBJ1-1	CASNPGNTEAFF	TGTGCCAGCAACCCAGGGAACACTGAAGCTTTCTTT
.	.	TRBV11-2	TRBJ1-6	CASSLITLQNSPLHF	TGTGCCAGCAGCCTGATTACGCTACAGAATTCACCCCTCCACTTT
TRBD1	.	TRBV18	TRBJ1-2	CASSPIDRAGDYGYTF	TGTGCCAGCTCACCGATCGACAGGGCTGGGGACTATGGCTACACCTTC
TRBD1	.	TRBV5-4	TRBJ1-6	CASSFTGTGNSPLHF	TGTGCCAGCAGCTTTACCGGGACAGGTAATTCACCCCTCCACTTT
TRBD1	.	TRBV2	TRBJ1-6	CASQQYDRVASPLHF	TGTGCCAGTCAGCAGTACGACAGGGTGGCTTCACCCCTCCACTTT
.	.	TRBV5-4	TRBJ2-2	CASSLTKTNTGELFF	TGTGCCAGCAGCTTGACTAAAACGAACACCGGGGAGCTGTTTTTT
.	once	TRBV27	TRBJ1-5	CASSLYPGGQPQHF	TGTGCCAGCAGTTTATACCCCGGGGGACAGCCCCAGCATTTT
.	.	TRBV7-8	TRBJ2-7	CASSLEEYGSYEQYF	TGTGCCAGCAGCTTAGAGGAGTATGGGTCCTACGAGCAGTACTTC
.	.	TRBV6-5	TRBJ1-5	CASFPGSKSNQPQHF	TGTGCCAGCTTCCCAGGGTCGAAGAGCAATCAGCCCCAGCATTTT
TRBD1	.	TRBV19	TRBJ2-7	CASTPGQGPYEQYF	TGTGCCAGTACCCCGGGACAGGGCCCCTACGAGCAGTACTTC
.	.	TRBV9	TRBJ2-5	CASSVGGQLRETQYF	TGTGCCAGCAGCGTAGGGGGACAACTCCGGGAGACCCAGTACTTC
TRBD2	.	TRBV2	TRBJ2-2	CASSGASGGPGTGELFF	TGTGCCAGCAGTGGGGCAAGCGGGGGGCCGGGGACCGGGGAGCTGTTTTTT
.	once	TRBV7-2	TRBJ1-1	CASSFPGGREAFF	TGTGCCAGCAGCTTCCCGGGGGGGAGAGAAGCTTTCTTT
.	.	TRBV7-3	TRBJ2-7	CASSRGDRSYEQYF	TGTGCCAGCAGCCGCGGGGATCGCTCCTACGAGCAGTACTTC
.	once	TRBV19	TRBJ1-1	CASKNSRGYTEAFF	TGTGCCAGTAAAAATTCCAGGGGATATACTGAAGCTTTCTTT
.	.	TRBV10-3	TRBJ2-3	CAISELLTGVTPTDTQYF	TGTGCCATCAGTGAGCTTCTAACCGGGGTCACCCCCACAGATACGCAGTATTTT
.	.	TRBV2	TRBJ2-7	CASRQAREQYF	TGTGCCAGCAGGCAGGCCCGCGAGCAGTACTTC
.	once	TRBV19	TRBJ1-2	CASSIEYEGANYGYTF	TGTGCCAGTAGTATAGAGTACGAAGGGGCTAACTATGGCTACACCTTC
.	.	TRBV11-2	TRBJ2-1	CASSQGHSSSYNEQFF	TGTGCCAGCAGCCAGGGACACTCGAGCTCCTACAATGAGCAGTTCTTC
.	.	TRBV4-2	TRBJ1-4	CASSRRTDATNEKLFF	TGTGCCAGCAGCCGTCGGACAGACGCAACTAATGAAAAACTGTTTTTT
.	.	TRBV7-3	TRBJ1-1	CASSSPDRNTEAFF	TGTGCCAGCAGCTCACCTGACAGGAACACTGAAGCTTTCTTT
TRBD1	.	TRBV19	TRBJ1-1	CASSPQGASEAFF	TGTGCCAGTAGCCCTCAGGGGGCGAGTGAAGCTTTCTTT
.	.	TRBV5-1	TRBJ2-6	CASRSRQGGSSGANVLTF	TGCGCCAGCAGATCAAGACAGGGAGGTTCCTCTGGGGCCAACGTCCTGACTTTC
.	.	TRBV25-1	TRBJ2-3	CASSEWPDTQYF	TGTGCCAGCAGTGAATGGCCAGATACGCAGTATTTT
.	.	TRBV27	TRBJ1-5	CASTPGPGSNQPQHF	TGTGCCAGCACTCCCGGGCCGGGGAGCAATCAGCCCCAGCATTTT
.	.	TRBV19	TRBJ2-7	CASKLDSSNEQYF	TGTGCCAGTAAATTGGACAGCAGCAACGAGCAGTACTTC
TRBD1	once	TRBV6-5	TRBJ1-1	CASSRQGMNTEAFF	TGTGCCAGCAGTCGACAGGGGATGAACACTGAAGCTTTCTTT
.	.	TRBV21-1	TRBJ2-1	CASSKTRRDRDGNEQFF	TGTGCCAGCAGCAAGACGAGACGCGACAGGGATGGCAATGAGCAGTTCTTC
.	.	TRBV10-3	TRBJ1-2	CAISESPLSGGYGYTF	TGTGCCATCAGTGAGTCCCCTCTGAGCGGCGGCTATGGCTACACCTTC
TRBD2	.	TRBV5-1	TRBJ2-7	CASSRRGGFTYEQYF	TGCGCCAGCAGCCGACGCGGGGGGTTCACCTACGAGCAGTACTTC
TRBD2	.	TRBV9	TRBJ2-3	CASSVELAGADTQYF	TGTGCCAGCAGCGTAGAACTAGCGGGGGCAGATACGCAGTATTTT
.	.	TRBV3-1/TRBV3-2	TRBJ1-1	CASSQERGFVGTEAFF	TGTGCCAGCAGCCAAGAAAGGGGATTCGTGGGCACTGAAGCTTTCTTT
.	.	TRBV29-1	TRBJ2-3	CSVEEESPDTQYF	TGCAGCGTTGAAGAGGAGTCGCCAGATACGCAGTATTTT
TRBD1	few	TRBV5-1	TRBJ2-3	CASSQGQGPTDTQYF	TGCGCCAGCAGCCAGGGACAGGGGCCCACAGATACGCAGTATTTT
TRBD2	.	TRBV5-8	TRBJ2-4	CASSQGLAGGLNIQYF	TGTGCCAGCAGTCAAGGACTAGCGGGGGGGCTAAACATTCAGTACTTC
.	.	TRBV3-1/TRBV3-2	TRBJ1-1	CASSQDWSEAFF	TGTGCCAGCAGCCAAGATTGGAGTGAAGCTTTCTTT
.	.	TRBV5-4	TRBJ1-2	CASSWAGSIYGYTF	TGTGCCAGCAGCTGGGCAGGGTCTATCTATGGCTACACCTTC
.	once	TRBV3-1/TRBV3-2	TRBJ1-5	CASSQVSDSNQPQHF	TGTGCCAGCAGCCAAGTGAGTGATAGCAATCAGCCCCAGCATTTT
TRBD1	.	TRBV5-1	TRBJ1-1	CASSLEGAVNTEAFF	TGCGCCAGCAGCTTGGAGGGGGCCGTGAACACTGAAGCTTTCTTT
TRBD2	.	TRBV4-1	TRBJ2-7	CASSQPGGEQYF	TGCGCCAGCAGCCAGCCGGGGGGAGAGCAGTACTTC
.	.	TRBV3-1/TRBV3-2	TRBJ1-1	CASSQDRTAEAFF	TGTGCCAGCAGCCAAGATCGGACAGCTGAAGCTTTCTTT
TRBD1	.	TRBV27	TRBJ2-6	CASRPGTAGANVLTF	TGTGCCAGCAGGCCAGGGACAGCTGGGGCCAACGTCCTGACTTTC
TRBD1	.	TRBV15	TRBJ2-2	CATSRVGQGWTGELFF	TGTGCCACCAGCAGAGTGGGACAGGGGTGGACCGGGGAGCTGTTTTTT
.	.	TRBV2	TRBJ1-1	CASSVSVNTEAFF	TGTGCCAGCAGTGTTTCTGTGAACACTGAAGCTTTCTTT
.	.	TRBV7-9	TRBJ2-7	CASSLGAGDWKIYEQYF	TGTGCCAGCAGCTTAGGGGCAGGGGATTGGAAAATCTACGAGCAGTACTTC
.	few	TRBV5-6	TRBJ1-6	CASSLGLRGGSPLHF	TGTGCCAGCAGCTTGGGGTTACGGGGAGGCTCACCCCTCCACTTT